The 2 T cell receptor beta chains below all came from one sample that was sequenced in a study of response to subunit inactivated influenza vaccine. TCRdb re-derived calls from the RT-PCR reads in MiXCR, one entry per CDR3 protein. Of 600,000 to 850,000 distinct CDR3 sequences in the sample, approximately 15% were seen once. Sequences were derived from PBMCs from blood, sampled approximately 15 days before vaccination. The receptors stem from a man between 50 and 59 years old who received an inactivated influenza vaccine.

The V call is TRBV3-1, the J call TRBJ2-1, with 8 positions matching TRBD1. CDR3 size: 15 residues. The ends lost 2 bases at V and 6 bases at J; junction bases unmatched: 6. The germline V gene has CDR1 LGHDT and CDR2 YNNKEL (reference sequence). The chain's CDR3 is CASSQRPDRANEQFF. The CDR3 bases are TGTGCCAGCAGCCAAAGGCCGGACAGGGCCAATGAGCAGTTCTTC.

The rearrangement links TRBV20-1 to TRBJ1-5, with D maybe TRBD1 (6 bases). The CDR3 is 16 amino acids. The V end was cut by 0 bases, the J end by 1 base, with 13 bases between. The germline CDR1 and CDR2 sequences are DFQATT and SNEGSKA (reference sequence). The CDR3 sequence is CSARDLGTSSNQPQHF. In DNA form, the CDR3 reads TGCAGTGCTAGAGATTTAGGGACATCCAGCAATCAGCCCCAGCATTTT.